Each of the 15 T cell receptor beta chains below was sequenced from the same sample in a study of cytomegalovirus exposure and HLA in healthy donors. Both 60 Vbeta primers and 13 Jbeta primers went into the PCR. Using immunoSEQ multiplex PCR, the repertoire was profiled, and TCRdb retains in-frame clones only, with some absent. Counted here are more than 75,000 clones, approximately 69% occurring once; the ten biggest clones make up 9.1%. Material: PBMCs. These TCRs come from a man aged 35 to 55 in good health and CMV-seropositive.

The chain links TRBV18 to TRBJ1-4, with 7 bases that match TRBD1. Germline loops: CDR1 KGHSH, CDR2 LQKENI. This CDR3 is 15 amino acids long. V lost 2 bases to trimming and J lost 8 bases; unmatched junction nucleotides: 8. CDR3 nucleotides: TGTGCCAGCTCACCATATGACAGGGCAGGCGAAAAACTGTTTTTT. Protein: CASSPYDRAGEKLFF.

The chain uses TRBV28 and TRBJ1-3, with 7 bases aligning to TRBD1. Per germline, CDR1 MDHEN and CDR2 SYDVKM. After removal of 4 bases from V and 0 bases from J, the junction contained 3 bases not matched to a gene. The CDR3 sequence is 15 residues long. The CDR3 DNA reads TGTGCCAGCAGTTCACAGGGGAGCTCTGGAAACACCATATATTTT. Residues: CASSSQGSSGNTIYF.

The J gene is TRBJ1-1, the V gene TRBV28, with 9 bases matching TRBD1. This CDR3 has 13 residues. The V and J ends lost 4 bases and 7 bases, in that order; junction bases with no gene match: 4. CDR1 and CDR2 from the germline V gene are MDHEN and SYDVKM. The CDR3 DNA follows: TGTGCCAGCAGTTCCTGGACAGGGGATGAAGCTTTCTTT. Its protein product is CASSSWTGDEAFF.

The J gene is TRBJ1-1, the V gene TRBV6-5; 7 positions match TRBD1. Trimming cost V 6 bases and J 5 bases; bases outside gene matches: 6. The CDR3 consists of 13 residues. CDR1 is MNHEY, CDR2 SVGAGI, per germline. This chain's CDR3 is CASSPTGTTEAFF. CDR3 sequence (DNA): TGTGCCAGCAGCCCGACAGGGACGACTGAAGCTTTCTTT.

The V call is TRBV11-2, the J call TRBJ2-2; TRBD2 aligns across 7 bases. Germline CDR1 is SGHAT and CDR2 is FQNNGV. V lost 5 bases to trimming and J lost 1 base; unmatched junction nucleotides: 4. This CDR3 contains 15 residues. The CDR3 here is CASSHKRGNTGELFF. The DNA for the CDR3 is TGTGCCAGCAGCCATAAGCGGGGGAACACCGGGGAGCTGTTTTTT.

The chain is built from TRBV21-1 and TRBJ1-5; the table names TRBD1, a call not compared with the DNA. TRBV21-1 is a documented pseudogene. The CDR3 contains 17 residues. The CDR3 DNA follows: TGTGCCAGCAGCAGAAGTACAGGGGTCTCTTTCAATCAGCCCCAGCATTTT. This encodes CASSRSTGVSFNQPQHF.

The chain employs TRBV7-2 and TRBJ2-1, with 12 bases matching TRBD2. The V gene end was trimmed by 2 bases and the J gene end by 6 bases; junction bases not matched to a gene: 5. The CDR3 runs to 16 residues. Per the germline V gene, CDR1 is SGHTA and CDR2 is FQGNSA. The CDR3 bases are TGTGCCAGCAGCTTAAAACTAGCGGGGGGATTCAATGAGCAGTTCTTC. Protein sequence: CASSLKLAGGFNEQFF.

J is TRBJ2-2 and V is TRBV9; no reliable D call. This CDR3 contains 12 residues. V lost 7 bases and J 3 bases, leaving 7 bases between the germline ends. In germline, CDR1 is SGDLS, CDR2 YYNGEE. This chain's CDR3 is CASARDTGELFF. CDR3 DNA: TGTGCCAGCGCGCGCGACACCGGGGAGCTGTTTTTT.

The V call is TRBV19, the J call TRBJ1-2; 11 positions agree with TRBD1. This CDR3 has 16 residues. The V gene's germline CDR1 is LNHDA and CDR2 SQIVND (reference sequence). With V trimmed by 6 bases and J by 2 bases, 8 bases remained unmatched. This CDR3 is CASRQQGQGANYGYTF. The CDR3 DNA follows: TGTGCCAGTAGACAGCAAGGACAGGGGGCCAACTATGGCTACACCTTC.

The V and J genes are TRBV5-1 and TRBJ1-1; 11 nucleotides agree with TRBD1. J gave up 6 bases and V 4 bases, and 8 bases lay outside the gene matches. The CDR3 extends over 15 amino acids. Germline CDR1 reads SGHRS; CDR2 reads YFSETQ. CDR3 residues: CASSQGQGAVSEAFF. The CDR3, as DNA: TGCGCCAGCAGCCAAGGACAGGGGGCGGTTTCTGAAGCTTTCTTT.

The CDR3, as DNA: TGTGCCAGCAGCTTATCTAAGCAACAGGGATCGAATACTGAAGCTTTCTTT. Translated: CASSLSKQQGSNTEAFF. This chain joins TRBV7-9 and TRBJ1-1, with TRBD1 as a possible D gene (6 bases). The CDR3 runs to 17 residues. Trimming shortened V by 2 bases and J by 5 bases, and 21 bases separated the two germline ends. Germline values: CDR1 SEHNR, CDR2 FQNEAQ (reference sequence).

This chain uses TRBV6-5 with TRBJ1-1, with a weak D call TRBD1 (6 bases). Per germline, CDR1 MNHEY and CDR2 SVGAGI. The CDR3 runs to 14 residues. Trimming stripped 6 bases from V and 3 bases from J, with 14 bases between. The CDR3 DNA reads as TGTGCCAGCAGGGGAGGGGGACAAGACACTGAAGCTTTCTTT. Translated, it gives CASRGGGQDTEAFF.

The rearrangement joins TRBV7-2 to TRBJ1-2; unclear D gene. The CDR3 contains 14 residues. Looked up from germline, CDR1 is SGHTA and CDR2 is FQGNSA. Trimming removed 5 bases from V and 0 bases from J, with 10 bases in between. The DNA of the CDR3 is TGTGCCAGCAGCCTCCGGCGGTCTAACTATGGCTACACCTTC. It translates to CASSLRRSNYGYTF.

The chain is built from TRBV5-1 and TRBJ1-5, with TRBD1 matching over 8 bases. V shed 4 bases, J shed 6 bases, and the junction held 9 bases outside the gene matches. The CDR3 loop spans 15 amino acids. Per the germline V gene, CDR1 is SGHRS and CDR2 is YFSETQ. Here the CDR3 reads CASSLQGDPIQPQHF. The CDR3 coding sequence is TGCGCCAGCAGCCTACAGGGGGACCCAATTCAGCCCCAGCATTTT.

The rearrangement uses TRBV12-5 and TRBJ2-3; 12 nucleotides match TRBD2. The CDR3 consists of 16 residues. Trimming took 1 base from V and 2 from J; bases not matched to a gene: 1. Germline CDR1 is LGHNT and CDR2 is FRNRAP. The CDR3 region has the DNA TGTGCTAGTGGTTTGGGGACTAGCGGGGTCACAGATACGCAGTATTTT. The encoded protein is CASGLGTSGVTDTQYF.